A selection of T cell receptor beta chains follows, all from one sample in a study of cytomegalovirus exposure and HLA in healthy donors. The method was immunoSEQ multiplex PCR; TCRdb's version includes in-frame clones alone and lacks a portion of them. The repertoire holds 150,000 to 200,000 clones, with about 80% as singletons. The material sequenced was PBMCs. Source of these receptors: a woman between 25 and 40 years old in good health and CMV-seronegative. Both conserved end residues are trimmed from each CDR3. Each record gives: V gene, J gene, CDR3 protein.

V gene: TRBV5-1
J gene: TRBJ1-1
CDR3 protein: ASSLGDRGGTEAF

V gene: TRBV30
J gene: TRBJ2-1
CDR3 protein: AWSVLGGGDSF

V gene: TRBV10-1
J gene: TRBJ1-1
CDR3 protein: ASSESWTGGKSEAF

V gene: TRBV7-9
J gene: TRBJ1-6
CDR3 protein: ASSSEPRTTGFYSPLH

V gene: TRBV5-6
J gene: TRBJ2-7
CDR3 protein: ASSLYRGGNEQY

V gene: TRBV7-6
J gene: TRBJ1-6
CDR3 protein: ASSQTGFTSYYNSPLH

V gene: TRBV27
J gene: TRBJ2-5
CDR3 protein: ASSLSLAGPPETQY

V gene: TRBV4-3
J gene: TRBJ2-5
CDR3 protein: ASSPRTGGGPGETQY

V gene: TRBV5-1
J gene: TRBJ1-1
CDR3 protein: ASSPVSTGWNTEAF

V gene: TRBV5-1
J gene: TRBJ2-3
CDR3 protein: ASSLSWGVSTTDTQY

V gene: TRBV5-6
J gene: TRBJ2-1
CDR3 protein: ASSLGRSYNEQF

V gene: TRBV9
J gene: TRBJ2-5
CDR3 protein: ASSPRGETQY

V gene: TRBV29-1
J gene: TRBJ1-2
CDR3 protein: SVDRGRGYT

V gene: TRBV23-1
J gene: TRBJ2-1
CDR3 protein: ASSGRTGGNEQF

V gene: TRBV13
J gene: TRBJ2-3
CDR3 protein: ASSFGGGISTDTQY

V gene: TRBV19
J gene: TRBJ1-3
CDR3 protein: ASNGGIGNTIY

V gene: TRBV18
J gene: TRBJ1-2
CDR3 protein: ASSQGDSYGYT

V gene: TRBV6-6
J gene: TRBJ1-2
CDR3 protein: ASSLNGYT

V gene: TRBV7-7
J gene: TRBJ2-7
CDR3 protein: ASSLADRVGEQY

V gene: TRBV15
J gene: TRBJ2-1
CDR3 protein: ATSRDPVYEQF

V gene: TRBV29-1
J gene: TRBJ2-7
CDR3 protein: SAGQASYEQY

V gene: TRBV5-6
J gene: TRBJ2-1
CDR3 protein: ASSALSGFPYNEQF

V gene: TRBV28
J gene: TRBJ2-7
CDR3 protein: ASGTSASSYEQY

V gene: TRBV6-5
J gene: TRBJ1-6
CDR3 protein: ASSNRAANSPLH

V gene: TRBV18
J gene: TRBJ1-1
CDR3 protein: ASSRGQGSTEAF

V gene: TRBV7-2
J gene: TRBJ2-1
CDR3 protein: ASSYRDMYQNEQF

V gene: TRBV9
J gene: TRBJ1-2
CDR3 protein: ASSVLKGGRADGYT

V gene: TRBV28
J gene: TRBJ1-4
CDR3 protein: ASSSGGKLF

V gene: TRBV27
J gene: TRBJ2-7
CDR3 protein: ASSTRTSGGVSSYEQY

V gene: TRBV7-3
J gene: TRBJ2-6
CDR3 protein: ASSLSAATASGANVLT

V gene: TRBV13
J gene: .
CDR3 protein: ASSGTSGSSYEQY